Below are 29 T cell receptor beta chains sequenced from a single sample in a study of CD8 T cell repertoires and HIV-1 epitope variants. No antigen has been assigned to these receptors. Assay: immunoSEQ multiplex PCR; the TCRdb copy retains only in-frame clones and omits some. The sample lists more than 4,000 clones, around 66% occurring once. The sequenced material came from cultured CD8+ T cells derived from PBMCs. These receptors were collected from a male donor with HIV.

In this sample, this clone turned up a few times. The chain recombines TRBV27 with TRBJ2-1, with D perhaps assigned TRBD1 or TRBD2 (5 bases each). CDR3 length: 13 residues. Germline V gene lookup returns CDR1 MNHEY and CDR2 SMNVEV (reference sequence). V shed 4 bases and J shed 4 bases, with 8 bases lying between them. CDR3 nucleotide sequence: TGTGCCAGCAGTTCGGGACCTTACAATGAGCAGTTCTTC. This encodes CASSSGPYNEQFF.

The chain couples TRBV5-6 to TRBJ1-1; D unresolved. V gave up 4 bases and J gave up 8 bases, with 9 bases separating them. The CDR3 sequence is 11 residues long. Per germline, CDR1 SGHDT and CDR2 YYEEEE. Here the CDR3 DNA reads TGTGCCAGCAGCGACTCAGAAGAAGCTTTCTTT. Protein sequence: CASSDSEEAFF.

DNA for the CDR3: TGCGCCAGCAGCCAAGATCGACAGGGGGCTCAGGACTATGGCTACACCTTC. It is translated as CASSQDRQGAQDYGYTF. This sequence joins TRBV4-1 and TRBJ1-2, with 10 positions matching TRBD1. V lost 0 bases, J lost 3 bases, and 7 bases stayed unmatched. This CDR3 is 17 amino acids long. Per germline, CDR1 MGHRA and CDR2 YSYEKL.

The rearrangement joins TRBV11-3 to TRBJ2-1; TRBD2 matches at 8 bases. Germline CDR1 reads SGHNT; CDR2 reads YENEEA. The ends lost 3 bases at V and 4 bases at J; junction bases unmatched: 5. The CDR3 is 15 amino acids. The CDR3 DNA is TGTGCCAGCAGCTTCAGAAGCGGGAGTTACAATGAGCAGTTCTTC. This translates into CASSFRSGSYNEQFF.

On this clone itself: The junction departs from germline at one end; a sequencing error may be responsible. This sequence joins TRBV7-7 and TRBJ2-7; no firm D call. Germline CDR1 and CDR2: SSHAT and FNYEAQ (reference sequence). The CDR3 consists of 13 residues. Here the CDR3 DNA reads TGTGCTAGCAGCTTAACCTGGGGAAACGAGCAGTACTTC. Amino acid sequence: CASSLTWGNEQYF. The full variable domain, with the rest looked up from reference TRBV7-7 and TRBJ2-7, is GAGVSQSPRYKVTKRGQDVTLRCDPISSHATLYWYQQALGQGPEFLTYFNYEAQPDKSGLPSDRFSAERPEGSISTLTIQRTEQRDSAMYRCASSLTWGNEQYFGPGTRLTVT.

CDR3 nucleotide sequence: TGTGCCAGCAGCTTCCCCGGGACAGGGCATGAGACCCAGTACTTC. This gives the protein CASSFPGTGHETQYF. The chain links TRBV7-2 to TRBJ2-5; 9 bases match TRBD1. The CDR3 totals 15 residues. Germline CDR1 is SGHTA and CDR2 is FQGNSA. V trimming: 3 bases; J trimming: 5 bases; junction bases outside the gene matches: 7.

The J gene is TRBJ2-7, the V gene TRBV5-6, with TRBD1 as a possible D gene (5 bases). Trimming cost V 4 bases and J 4 bases, with 18 bases left between them. CDR1 is SGHDT and CDR2 is YYEEEE in the germline V gene. The CDR3 is made up of 15 amino acids. CDR3 sequence reads: CASSGLTQVGYEQYF. CDR3 bases: TGTGCCAGCAGCGGATTAACACAGGTTGGATACGAGCAGTACTTC.

V and J are TRBV27 and TRBJ1-5, with D unclear. This CDR3 is built from 14 residues. Trimming removed 5 bases from V and 3 bases from J, with 11 bases in between. Germline V gives CDR1 MNHEY, CDR2 SMNVEV (reference sequence). The CDR3 DNA reads as TGTGCCAGCAGTCCGCTTACGTCCAATCAGCCCCAGCATTTT. This translates into CASSPLTSNQPQHF.

The chain couples TRBV29-1 to TRBJ2-7; TRBD1 matches at 8 bases. Trimming took 4 bases from V and 5 from J; bases not matched to a gene: 7. Germline V lookup: CDR1 SQVTM, CDR2 ANQGSEA. There are 13 residues in the CDR3. CDR3 residues: CSVGLDRVNEQYF. The CDR3 bases are TGCAGCGTTGGCCTGGACAGGGTCAACGAGCAGTACTTC.

This clone was seen a few times. The rearrangement uses TRBV7-9 and TRBJ2-6; 7 positions agree with TRBD1. V shed 4 bases, J shed 14 bases, and the junction held 5 bases outside the gene matches. The CDR3 is made up of 12 amino acids. Germline V CDR1 and CDR2: SEHNR, FQNEAQ (reference sequence). CDR3 protein: CASSYTGVLLTF. The CDR3 coding sequence is TGTGCCAGCAGCTACACAGGGGTCCTCCTGACTTTC.

This clone is judged medium-sized (0.01 to 0.1%). The chain combines TRBV9 with TRBJ1-4; perhaps TRBD1 as D (6 bases). In germline, CDR1 is SGDLS, CDR2 YYNGEE. CDR3 size: 15 residues. Trimming removed 3 bases from V and 8 bases from J, with 17 bases in between. In nucleotides, the CDR3 is TGTGCCAGCAGCGAGGGGGGTGACAAAGCAGAAAAACTGTTTTTT. Amino acid sequence: CASSEGGDKAEKLFF.

This chain uses TRBV7-6 with TRBJ2-1; 7 nucleotides match TRBD2. The germline V gene encodes CDR1 SGHVS and CDR2 FNYEAQ. The ends lost 3 bases at V and 8 bases at J; junction bases unmatched: 7. This CDR3 has 14 amino acids. Here the CDR3 DNA reads TGTGCCAGCAGCTTGGGCGGGAGAGGCGATGAGCAGTTCTTC. Translated: CASSLGGRGDEQFF.

The chain joins TRBV5-4 to TRBJ2-5, with TRBD1 matching over 8 bases. Matching the DNA end better, TRBJ2-7 makes the J call doubtful. This CDR3 comprises 16 residues. Germline V gene lookup returns CDR1 SGHNT and CDR2 YYREEE (reference sequence). CDR3 residues: CASSIYQGALINEQYF. In DNA form, the CDR3 reads TGTGCCAGCAGCATTTACCAGGGGGCCCTCATCAACGAGCAGTACTTC.

Only one count was recorded for this clone. The chain uses TRBV5-1 and TRBJ1-1; D gene ambiguous. Germline lookup yields CDR1 SGHRS and CDR2 YFSETQ. V gave up 0 bases and J gave up 1 base, with 10 bases separating them. The CDR3 is made up of 15 amino acids. The CDR3 region is CASSLEGRTNTEAFF. The CDR3 nucleotides read TGCGCCAGCAGCTTGGAGGGAAGAACGAACACTGAAGCTTTCTTT.

Written as DNA, the CDR3 is TGTGCCAGCAGTTTGGTCAGGGTTGGTGATTCACCCCTCCACTTT. Translated, it gives CASSLVRVGDSPLHF. The V call is TRBV28, the J call TRBJ1-6; TRBD1 is a possible D gene (5 bases). The CDR3 has 15 amino acids. The germline gives CDR1 MDHEN, CDR2 SYDVKM. Between the trimmed V and J ends, which lost 3 bases and 8 bases, there was a span of 14 bases. The whole variable domain, remainder taken from reference TRBV28 and TRBJ1-6, is DVKVTQSSRYLVKRTGEKVFLECVQDMDHENMFWYRQDPGLGLRLIYFSYDVKMKEKGDIPEGYSVSREKKERFSLILESASTNQTSMYLCASSLVRVGDSPLHFGNGTRLTVT.

The chain joins TRBV5-4 to TRBJ1-1; D is unclear. The CDR3 length is 14 residues. Germline loops: CDR1 SGHNT, CDR2 YYREEE (reference sequence). The V end was cut by 0 bases, the J end by 1 base, with 7 bases between. The CDR3 DNA is TGTGCCAGCAGCTTGGACAGCGGGAACACTGAAGCTTTCTTT. Translated, it gives CASSLDSGNTEAFF. Combining the CDR3 with reference TRBV5-4 and TRBJ1-1 gives the whole variable domain ETGVTQSPTHLIKTRGQQVTLRCSSQSGHNTVSWYQQALGQGPQFIFQYYREEENGRGNFPPRFSGLQFPNYSSELNVNALELDDSALYLCASSLDSGNTEAFFGQGTRLTVV.

The genes are TRBV19 and TRBJ1-5, with D perhaps TRBD1 (5 bases). The CDR3 sequence is 16 residues long. The V and J ends lost 3 bases and 4 bases respectively, with 16 bases between them. Germline V gives CDR1 LNHDA, CDR2 SQIVND (reference sequence). The DNA for the CDR3 is TGTGCCAGTAGTATCGAGCGGGGGGTGAGGAATCAGCCCCAGCATTTT. This translates into CASSIERGVRNQPQHF.

This chain uses TRBV19 with TRBJ1-1, with D tentatively TRBD1 (5 bases). The germline CDR1 and CDR2 sequences are LNHDA and SQIVND (reference sequence). Trimming removed 4 bases from V and 1 base from J, with 10 bases in between. The CDR3 length is 14 residues. The CDR3 DNA sequence: TGTGCCAGTAGTACAGGGATACGGAACACTGAAGCTTTCTTT. Residues: CASSTGIRNTEAFF. The full variable domain, its missing parts supplied by reference TRBV19 and TRBJ1-1, is DGGITQSPKYLFRKEGQNVTLSCEQNLNHDAMYWYRQDPGQGLRLIYYSQIVNDFQKGDIAEGYSVSREKKESFPLTVTSAQKNPTAFYLCASSTGIRNTEAFFGQGTRLTVV.

By sample fraction, this clone is large (0.1 to 1%). The chain uses TRBV7-9 and TRBJ1-5, with a possible D match to TRBD1 (5 bases). The V end lost 6 bases, the J end lost 6 bases, and 9 bases lay between the germline ends. This CDR3 comprises 12 residues. The germline V gene has CDR1 SEHNR and CDR2 FQNEAQ (reference sequence). The CDR3 DNA follows: TGTGCCAGCAGAGCGGGGACTCAGCCCCAGCATTTT. Its translation: CASRAGTQPQHF.

V usage is TRBV2 and J usage is TRBJ1-1; a weak D match, TRBD1 (6 bases). Germline values: CDR1 SNHLY, CDR2 FYNNEI. V was pared by 6 bases and J by 0 bases, with 14 bases between. The CDR3 totals 15 residues. The CDR3 DNA reads TGTGCCAGCAGCCCCGGGGAGGGGGTGAACACTGAAGCTTTCTTT. Translated: CASSPGEGVNTEAFF.

Only a few counts were recorded for this clone. The V call is TRBV10-1, the J call TRBJ1-1, with D tentatively TRBD1 (6 bases). This CDR3 has 15 residues. In germline, CDR1 is WNHNN, CDR2 SYGVQD (reference sequence). Trimming pared 0 bases from V and 1 base from J, leaving 9 bases between. CDR3 bases: TGCGCCAGCAGTGAGTCGCGGGGGGCGAACACTGAAGCTTTCTTT. Amino acids: CASSESRGANTEAFF.

This clone was recorded a few times. The chain has TRBV28 and TRBJ2-1; 7 nucleotides agree with TRBD2. The CDR3 extends over 15 amino acids. J lost 8 bases, V lost 5 bases, and 12 bases had no gene match. Germline V gene data show CDR1 as MDHEN and CDR2 as SYDVKM. The CDR3 DNA follows: TGTGCCAGCAGTGTGAGCGGGATCCTTTTCCATGAGCAGTTCTTC. Encoded protein: CASSVSGILFHEQFF.

This clone has more than one count but fewer than ten. The rearrangement uses TRBV6-1 and TRBJ1-5; 12 nucleotides agree with TRBD1. J gave up 6 bases and V 8 bases, and 2 bases lay outside the gene matches. Per the germline V gene, CDR1 is MNHNS and CDR2 is SASEGT. The CDR3 covers 13 residues. Written as DNA, the CDR3 is TGTGCCAGCGGGACAGGGGGCTTTCAGCCCCAGCATTTT. Translating gives CASGTGGFQPQHF.

This clone occurred a few times. This CDR3 reads CASSLLPGTEAFF. In DNA, the CDR3 is TGTGCCAGCAGTTTATTACCGGGAACTGAAGCTTTCTTT. The rearrangement joins TRBV27 to TRBJ1-1; D is unclear. The CDR3 is made up of 13 amino acids. The V gene's germline CDR1 is MNHEY and CDR2 SMNVEV (reference sequence). Between the trimmed V and J ends, which lost 1 base and 5 bases, there was a span of 8 bases.

The chain employs TRBV28 and TRBJ2-7; the D gene is possibly TRBD1 (6 bases). The CDR3 has 13 residues. Germline lookup yields CDR1 MDHEN and CDR2 SYDVKM. The V end was cut by 5 bases, the J end by 3 bases, with 11 bases between. Written as DNA, the CDR3 is TGTGCCAGCAGTCACCTGGACAGCTACGAGCAGTACTTC. Translation gives CASSHLDSYEQYF.

This clone was counted only a few times. CDR3 loop: CSGTSGSGYEQYF. Here the CDR3 DNA reads TGCAGCGGTACTAGCGGGAGTGGTTACGAGCAGTACTTC. The chain combines TRBV29-1 with TRBJ2-7; the match to TRBD2 covers 11 bases. V was clipped by 7 bases and J by 4 bases; unmatched bases: 6. Germline CDR1 is SQVTM and CDR2 is ANQGSEA. The CDR3 loop spans 13 amino acids.

The sample holds one count of this clone. The rearrangement joins TRBV27 to TRBJ2-7, with D maybe TRBD2 (7 bases). CDR3 length: 14 residues. The germline V gene has CDR1 MNHEY and CDR2 SMNVEV (reference sequence). V was pared by 5 bases and J by 4 bases, with 15 bases between. Here the CDR3 reads CASSKAGAGYEQYF. The CDR3 DNA is TGTGCCAGCAGTAAGGCGGGGGCCGGGTACGAGCAGTACTTC.

This clone has a handful of counts. The chain uses TRBV1 and TRBJ2-7; the D call TRBD2 from the table was never checked on the DNA. TRBV1 has pseudogene status. The CDR3 totals 13 residues. The CDR3 here is CTSSHSLRYEQYF. The CDR3 DNA reads TGCACCAGCAGCCATTCTCTGCGGTACGAGCAGTACTTC.

Only a few counts were recorded for this clone. This chain links TRBV29-1 with TRBJ2-7, with D tentatively TRBD1 (6 bases). The V gene's germline CDR1 is SQVTM and CDR2 ANQGSEA. The CDR3 length is 13 residues. Between the trimmed V and J ends, which lost 3 bases and 1 base, there was a span of 10 bases. The CDR3: CSVELDRSYEQYF. The CDR3 DNA is TGCAGCGTTGAGCTCGACAGGTCCTACGAGCAGTACTTC.